The next 8 T cell receptor beta chains were all read from a single sample in a study of blood T cell repertoires in COVID-19. Sequenced by immunoSEQ multiplex PCR; TCRdb stores in-frame clones only, minus some. The sample shows around 150,000 clones, approximately 90% of them seen only once. The sample comprised peripheral blood. These receptors originate from a woman aged 60 to 75 with active or convalescent COVID-19.

V and J are TRBV7-6 and TRBJ1-5; D perhaps matches TRBD1 (5 bases). Trimming cost V 2 bases and J 9 bases, with 26 bases left between them. The V gene's germline CDR1 is SGHVS and CDR2 FNYEAQ. This CDR3 contains 18 residues. The CDR3 DNA follows: TGTGCCAGCAGCTTACTTTCAGTAGGGCAGGGTAACCCGATGCCCCAGCATTTT. This codes for CASSLLSVGQGNPMPQHF.

This rearrangement joins TRBV6-2 or TRBV6-3 to TRBJ2-2; D gene unclear. The CDR3 runs 13 residues. V gave up 2 bases and J gave up 4 bases, with 5 bases separating them. CDR1 and CDR2 from the germline V gene are MNHEY and SVGEGT. CDR3 amino acids: CASSYQRTGELFF. CDR3 in DNA: TGTGCCAGCAGTTACCAGCGCACCGGGGAGCTGTTTTTT.

This chain links TRBV4-1 with TRBJ2-7, with 7 bases matching TRBD2. The germline CDR1 and CDR2 sequences are MGHRA and YSYEKL. Unmatched junction bases numbered 7, after V lost 0 bases and J lost 2 bases. The CDR3 totals 16 residues. CDR3 DNA: TGCGCCAGCAGCCAAGAATGGGACTATCTAACCTACGAGCAGTACTTC. This translates into CASSQEWDYLTYEQYF.

The chain carries TRBV7-2 and TRBJ2-7, with 8 bases lining up with TRBD1. Germline V gene sequence: CDR1 SGHTA, CDR2 FQGNSA. The CDR3 is 15 amino acids. J was trimmed by 1 base and V by 5 bases; bases with no gene match: 7. The CDR3, as DNA: TGTGCCAGCAGCCTGGACAGGGACATTTCCTACGAGCAGTACTTC. Amino acids: CASSLDRDISYEQYF.

The V gene is TRBV6-5, the J gene TRBJ2-3, with 9 bases aligning to TRBD1. Germline V gives CDR1 MNHEY, CDR2 SVGAGI. The CDR3 sequence is 16 residues long. The V gene end was trimmed by 1 base and the J gene end by 4 bases; junction bases not matched to a gene: 6. The chain's CDR3 is CASSYYGQGWPDTQYF. DNA of the CDR3: TGTGCCAGCAGTTACTACGGACAGGGGTGGCCAGATACGCAGTATTTT.

The chain is built from TRBV4-1 and TRBJ2-3; 9 bases fit TRBD2. V lost 1 base and J lost 3; bases outside the gene matches: 8. CDR1 is MGHRA and CDR2 is YSYEKL in the germline V gene. The CDR3 has 17 residues. The CDR3 DNA reads TGCGCCAGCAGCCAAGGGACTGGACTAGCGAGAACAGATACGCAGTATTTT. This sequence encodes CASSQGTGLARTDTQYF.

This clone was seen once. The CDR3 DNA follows: TGTGCCAGCAGTGAGCAACAGCTCCATAGCAATCAGCCCCAGCATTTT. Encoded protein: CASSEQQLHSNQPQHF. The chain employs TRBV2 and TRBJ1-5, with no clear D. Germline V gene data show CDR1 as SNHLY and CDR2 as FYNNEI. Trimming cost V 3 bases and J 0 bases, with 12 bases left between them. This CDR3 has 16 amino acids.

This chain links TRBV11-2 with TRBJ1-1, with D perhaps TRBD1 (5 bases). Germline values: CDR1 SGHAT, CDR2 FQNNGV. Between the trimmed V and J ends, which lost 5 bases and 3 bases, there was a span of 13 bases. The CDR3 extends over 14 amino acids. This CDR3 reads CASSRRQGHTEAFF. The CDR3 DNA reads as TGTGCCAGCAGCCGACGCCAGGGCCACACTGAAGCTTTCTTT.